The sequence of this TCR beta chain was determined in a study of T-cell memory formation after mild COVID-19. Study at large: The TCR clusters were mostly specific to one donor. Study-wide findings and caveats: Clones that contracted from day 15 to 85 were balanced CD4/CD8, while later expanders leaned CD4+. Nothing confirmed that second-wave clones peaking on day 37 were specific for SARS-CoV-2.

The 5'RACE method, run with constant-segment primers, produced TCR alpha and TCR beta cDNA libraries (carrying sample barcodes and UMIs). TCRdb reanalysed the 5' RACE reads using MiXCR and keeps one entry per CDR3 protein. This sample has about 240,000 distinct CDR3 sequences, with over 8.5% found just once. Worth noting for this clonotype: The antigen is undetermined.

The CDR3 is made up of 11 amino acids. Germline CDR1 and CDR2: DFQATT and SNEGSKA (reference sequence). Trimming took off 6 bases at V and 10 bases at J, with 13 bases between the two ends. V is TRBV20-1 and J is TRBJ2-1, with D tentatively TRBD1 (5 bases). Material: PBMCs or a T cell subset sorted from them (not recorded which). The receptor comes from a young man who had mild COVID-19 (a few samples of this study predate the infection). Cell type and time point are not known. The CDR3 DNA reads as TGCAGTGCGCAGGTGGGGCAAGAGCAGTTCTTC. It yields the protein CSAQVGQEQFF.